This T cell receptor beta chain was found in a study of blood T cells in healthy people across ages. Comment on this clonotype: Its specificity is not known.

Study-level points and caveats: TCR beta diversity, measured per million T cells, fell in a roughly linear way with age.

A J-beta primer mix and a sample-barcoded 5' primer were used in a second PCR of roughly 6 to 11 cycles. Researchers report that a template-switch adaptor with 12 random nucleotides tagged each cDNA molecule. Researchers report that each sample yielded at least 3 million CDR3-containing paired-end reads. TCRdb itself ran the 5' RACE reads through MiXCR, one entry per CDR3 protein. The sample records 1,500,000 or so distinct CDR3 sequences, about 42% being singletons. The ends lost 4 bases at V and 9 bases at J; junction bases unmatched: 11. The CDR3 consists of 15 residues. The sample consisted of blood. The chain recombines TRBV12-3 or TRBV12-4 with TRBJ1-5; 8 bases map to TRBD1. The sequence came from a woman aged 18-29 years in good health. CDR3 protein: CASSSETGAGWPQHF. The CDR3 nucleotides read TGTGCCAGCAGTTCAGAGACAGGGGCGGGTTGGCCCCAGCATTTT.